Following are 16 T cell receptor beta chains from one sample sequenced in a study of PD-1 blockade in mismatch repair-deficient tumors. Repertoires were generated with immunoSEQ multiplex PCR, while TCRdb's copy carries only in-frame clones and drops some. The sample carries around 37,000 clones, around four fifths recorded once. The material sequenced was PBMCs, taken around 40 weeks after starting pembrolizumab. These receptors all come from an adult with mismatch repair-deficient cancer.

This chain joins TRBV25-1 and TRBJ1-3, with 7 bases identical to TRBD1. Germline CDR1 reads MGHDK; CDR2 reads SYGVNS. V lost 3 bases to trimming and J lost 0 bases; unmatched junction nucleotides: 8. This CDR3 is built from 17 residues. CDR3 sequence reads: CASSDIGGGYSGNTIYF. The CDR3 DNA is TGTGCCAGCAGTGATATAGGAGGGGGCTACTCTGGAAACACCATATATTTT.

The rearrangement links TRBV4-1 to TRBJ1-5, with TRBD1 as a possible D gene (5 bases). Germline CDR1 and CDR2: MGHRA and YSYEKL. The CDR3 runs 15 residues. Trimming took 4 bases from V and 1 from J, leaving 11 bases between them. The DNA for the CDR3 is TGCGCCAGCAGCCCCGCGTGGGGCAGCAATCAGCCCCAGCATTTT. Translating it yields CASSPAWGSNQPQHF.

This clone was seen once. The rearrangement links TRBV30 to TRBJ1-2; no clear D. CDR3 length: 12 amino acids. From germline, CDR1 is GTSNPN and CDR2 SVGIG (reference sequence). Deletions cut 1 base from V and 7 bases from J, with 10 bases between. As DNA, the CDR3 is TGTGCCTGGAGTGCCCGTGTTTTTGGCTACACCTTC. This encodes CAWSARVFGYTF.

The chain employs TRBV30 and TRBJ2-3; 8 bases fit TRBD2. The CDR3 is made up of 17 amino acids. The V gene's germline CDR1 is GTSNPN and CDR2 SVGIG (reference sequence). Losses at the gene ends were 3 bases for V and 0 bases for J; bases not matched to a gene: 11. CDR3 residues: CAWSQPPLAASTDTQYF. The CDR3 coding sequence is TGTGCCTGGAGCCAACCCCCACTAGCGGCCAGCACAGATACGCAGTATTTT.

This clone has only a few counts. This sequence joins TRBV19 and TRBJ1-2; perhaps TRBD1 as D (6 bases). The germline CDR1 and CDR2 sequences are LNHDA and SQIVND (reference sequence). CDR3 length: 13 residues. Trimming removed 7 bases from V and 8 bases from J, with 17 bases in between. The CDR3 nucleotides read TGTGCCAGTACCCTTAGGGACAATCGAGGCTACACCTTC. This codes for CASTLRDNRGYTF.

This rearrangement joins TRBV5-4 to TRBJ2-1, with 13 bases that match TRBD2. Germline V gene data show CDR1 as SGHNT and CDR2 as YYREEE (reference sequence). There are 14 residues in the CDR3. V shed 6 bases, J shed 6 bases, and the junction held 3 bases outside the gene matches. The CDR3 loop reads CASILAGGRNEQFF. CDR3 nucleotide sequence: TGTGCCAGCATACTAGCGGGAGGGCGCAATGAGCAGTTCTTC.

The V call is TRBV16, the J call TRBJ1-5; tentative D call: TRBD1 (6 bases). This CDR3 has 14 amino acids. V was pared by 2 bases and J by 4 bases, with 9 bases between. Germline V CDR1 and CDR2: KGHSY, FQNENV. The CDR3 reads CASSQIQGNQPQHF. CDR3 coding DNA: TGTGCCAGCAGCCAAATACAGGGAAATCAGCCCCAGCATTTT.

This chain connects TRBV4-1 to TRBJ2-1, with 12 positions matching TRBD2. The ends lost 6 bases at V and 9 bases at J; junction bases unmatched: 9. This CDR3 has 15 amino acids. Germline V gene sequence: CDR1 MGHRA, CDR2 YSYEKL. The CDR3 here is CASSPLAGGWGEQFF. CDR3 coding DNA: TGCGCCAGCAGTCCTCTAGCGGGAGGGTGGGGTGAGCAGTTCTTC.

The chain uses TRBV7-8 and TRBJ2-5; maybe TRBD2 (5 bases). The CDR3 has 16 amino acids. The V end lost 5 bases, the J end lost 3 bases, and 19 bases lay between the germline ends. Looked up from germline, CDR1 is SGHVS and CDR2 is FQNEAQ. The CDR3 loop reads CASSILGGGREETQYF. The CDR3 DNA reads TGTGCCAGCAGCATCTTAGGTGGCGGGCGAGAAGAGACCCAGTACTTC.

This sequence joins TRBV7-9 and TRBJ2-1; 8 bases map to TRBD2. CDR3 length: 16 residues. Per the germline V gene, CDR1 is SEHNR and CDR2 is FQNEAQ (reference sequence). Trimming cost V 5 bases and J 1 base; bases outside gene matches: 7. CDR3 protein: CASSRGLAKSYNEQFF. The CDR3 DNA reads TGTGCCAGCAGCAGAGGACTAGCCAAGTCCTACAATGAGCAGTTCTTC.

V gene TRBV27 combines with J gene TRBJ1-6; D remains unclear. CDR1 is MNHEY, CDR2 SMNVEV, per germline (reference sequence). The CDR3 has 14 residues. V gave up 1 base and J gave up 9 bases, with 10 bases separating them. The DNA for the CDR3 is TGTGCCAGCAGTTTATTTGTGTACAGTTCACCCCTCCACTTT. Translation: CASSLFVYSSPLHF.

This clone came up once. The CDR3 DNA sequence: TGTGCCAGCAGTTTGCGGGGGGGCAGGGCCGGGGAGCTGTTTTTT. This gives the protein CASSLRGGRAGELFF. The chain carries TRBV28 and TRBJ2-2; 9 bases are shared with TRBD2. V shed 3 bases and J 6 bases; nucleotides not matched to a gene: 5. Germline CDR1 and CDR2: MDHEN and SYDVKM. The CDR3 totals 15 residues.

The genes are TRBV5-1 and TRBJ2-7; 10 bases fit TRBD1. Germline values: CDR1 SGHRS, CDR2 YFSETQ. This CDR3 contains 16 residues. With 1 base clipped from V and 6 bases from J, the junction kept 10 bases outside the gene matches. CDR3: CASSLRGGTGASEQYF. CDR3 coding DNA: TGCGCCAGCAGCTTGAGGGGCGGGACAGGGGCAAGCGAGCAGTACTTC.

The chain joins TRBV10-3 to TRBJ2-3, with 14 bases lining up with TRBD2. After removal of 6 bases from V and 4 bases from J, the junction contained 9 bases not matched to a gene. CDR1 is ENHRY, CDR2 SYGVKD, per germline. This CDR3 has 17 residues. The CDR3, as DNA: TGTGCCATCAGCCCGGGACTAGCGGGAGCGGGGGCAGATACGCAGTATTTT. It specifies CAISPGLAGAGADTQYF.

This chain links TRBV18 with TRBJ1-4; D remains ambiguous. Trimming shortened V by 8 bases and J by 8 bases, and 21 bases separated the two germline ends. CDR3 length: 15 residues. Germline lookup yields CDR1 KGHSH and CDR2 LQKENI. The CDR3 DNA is TGTGCCAGCCAAGCGATCGGGGTCCCCAGCGAAAAACTGTTTTTT. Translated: CASQAIGVPSEKLFF.

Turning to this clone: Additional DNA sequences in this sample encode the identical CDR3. The CDR3 DNA reads as TGCGCCAGCAGCGAAGGACTAGCGGGAGACCCTCGCGAGCAGTACTTC. The encoded protein is CASSEGLAGDPREQYF. This sequence joins TRBV5-1 and TRBJ2-7; 13 bases map to TRBD2. The CDR3 has 16 residues. CDR1 and CDR2 (germline): SGHRS, YFSETQ. V was clipped by 4 bases and J by 6 bases; unmatched bases: 10.